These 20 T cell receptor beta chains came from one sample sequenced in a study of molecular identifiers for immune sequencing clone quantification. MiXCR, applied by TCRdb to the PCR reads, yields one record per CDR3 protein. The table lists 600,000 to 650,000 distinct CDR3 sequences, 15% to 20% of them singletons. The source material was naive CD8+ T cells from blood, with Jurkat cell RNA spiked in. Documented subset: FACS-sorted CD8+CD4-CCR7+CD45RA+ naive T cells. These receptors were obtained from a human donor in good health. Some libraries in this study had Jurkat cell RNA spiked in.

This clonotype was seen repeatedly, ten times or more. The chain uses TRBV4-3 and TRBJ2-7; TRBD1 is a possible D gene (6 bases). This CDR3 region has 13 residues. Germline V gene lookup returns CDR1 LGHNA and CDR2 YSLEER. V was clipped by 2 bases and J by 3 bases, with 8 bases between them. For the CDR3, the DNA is TGCGCCAGCAGCCAATACAGGGACTACGAGCAGTACTTC. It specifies CASSQYRDYEQYF.

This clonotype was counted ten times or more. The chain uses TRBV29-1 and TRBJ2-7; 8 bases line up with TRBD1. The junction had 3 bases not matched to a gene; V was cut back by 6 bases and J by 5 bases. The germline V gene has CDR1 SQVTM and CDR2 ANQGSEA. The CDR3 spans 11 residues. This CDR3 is CSVDREHEQYF. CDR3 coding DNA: TGCAGCGTGGACAGGGAGCACGAGCAGTACTTC.

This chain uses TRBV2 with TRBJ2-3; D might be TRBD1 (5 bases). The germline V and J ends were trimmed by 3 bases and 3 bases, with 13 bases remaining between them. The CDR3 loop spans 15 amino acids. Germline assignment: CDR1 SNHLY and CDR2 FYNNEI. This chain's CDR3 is CASSEPGMATDTQYF. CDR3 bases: TGTGCCAGCAGTGAGCCAGGGATGGCTACAGATACGCAGTATTTT.

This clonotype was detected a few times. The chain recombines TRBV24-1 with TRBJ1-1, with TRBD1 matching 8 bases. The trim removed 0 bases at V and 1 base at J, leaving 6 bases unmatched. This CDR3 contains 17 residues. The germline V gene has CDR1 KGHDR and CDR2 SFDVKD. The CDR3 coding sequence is TGTGCCACCAGTGATTTGCCGACAGGGGTTTCGAACACTGAAGCTTTCTTT. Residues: CATSDLPTGVSNTEAFF.

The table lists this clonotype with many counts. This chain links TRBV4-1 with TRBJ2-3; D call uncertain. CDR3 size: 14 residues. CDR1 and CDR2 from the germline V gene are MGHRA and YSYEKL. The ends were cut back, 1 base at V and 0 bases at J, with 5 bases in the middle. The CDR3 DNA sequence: TGCGCCAGCAGCCAAGTCTCTAGCACAGATACGCAGTATTTT. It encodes CASSQVSSTDTQYF.

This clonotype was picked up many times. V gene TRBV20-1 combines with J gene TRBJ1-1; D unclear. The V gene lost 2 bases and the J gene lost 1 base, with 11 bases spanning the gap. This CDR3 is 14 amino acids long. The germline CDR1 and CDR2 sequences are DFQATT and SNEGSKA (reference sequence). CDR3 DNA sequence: TGCAGTGCTAGATCCCTGATGGGGAACACTGAAGCTTTCTTT. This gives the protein CSARSLMGNTEAFF.

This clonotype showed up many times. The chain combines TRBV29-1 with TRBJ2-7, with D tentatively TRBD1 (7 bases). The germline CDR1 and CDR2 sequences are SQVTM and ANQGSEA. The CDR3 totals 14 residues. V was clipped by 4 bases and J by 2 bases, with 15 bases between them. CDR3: CSVAGGDSPYEQYF. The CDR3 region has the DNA TGCAGCGTTGCAGGAGGGGACAGTCCCTACGAGCAGTACTTC.

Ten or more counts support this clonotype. The CDR3 here is CASRSQAFTSYEQYF. In nucleotides, the CDR3 is TGTGCCAGCAGATCACAGGCTTTTACCTCCTACGAGCAGTACTTC. V and J are TRBV2 and TRBJ2-7; D might be TRBD1 (5 bases). Deletions cut 6 bases from V and 0 bases from J, with 15 bases between. This CDR3 contains 15 residues. From germline, CDR1 is SNHLY and CDR2 FYNNEI.

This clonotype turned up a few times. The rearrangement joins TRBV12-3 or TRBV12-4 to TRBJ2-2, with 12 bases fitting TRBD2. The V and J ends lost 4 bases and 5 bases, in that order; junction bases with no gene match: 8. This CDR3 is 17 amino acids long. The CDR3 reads CASSSAGLAGYTGELFF. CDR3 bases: TGTGCCAGCAGTTCCGCCGGACTAGCGGGGTATACCGGGGAGCTGTTTTTT.

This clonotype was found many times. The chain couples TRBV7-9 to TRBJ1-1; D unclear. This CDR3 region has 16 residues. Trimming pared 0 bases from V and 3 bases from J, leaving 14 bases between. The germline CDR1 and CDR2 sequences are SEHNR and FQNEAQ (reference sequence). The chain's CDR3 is CASSLALSSRDTEAFF. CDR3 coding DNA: TGTGCCAGCAGCTTAGCGCTCAGCAGCCGGGACACTGAAGCTTTCTTT.

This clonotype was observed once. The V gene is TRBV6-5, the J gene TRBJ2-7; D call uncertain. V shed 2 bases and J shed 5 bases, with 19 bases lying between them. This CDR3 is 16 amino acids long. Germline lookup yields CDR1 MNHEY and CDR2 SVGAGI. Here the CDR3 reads CASSYTPLHNGNEQYF. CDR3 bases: TGTGCCAGCAGTTACACGCCCCTTCACAATGGGAACGAGCAGTACTTC.

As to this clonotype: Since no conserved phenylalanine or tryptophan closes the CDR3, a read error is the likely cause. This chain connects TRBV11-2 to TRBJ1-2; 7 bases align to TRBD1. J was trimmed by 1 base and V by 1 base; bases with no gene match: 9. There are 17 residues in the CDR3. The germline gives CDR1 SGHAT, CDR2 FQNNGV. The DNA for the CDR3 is TGTGCCAGCAGCTTAGGATCGGACAGGCCGTTTAACTATGGCTACACCCTC. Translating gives CASSLGSDRPFNYGYTL.

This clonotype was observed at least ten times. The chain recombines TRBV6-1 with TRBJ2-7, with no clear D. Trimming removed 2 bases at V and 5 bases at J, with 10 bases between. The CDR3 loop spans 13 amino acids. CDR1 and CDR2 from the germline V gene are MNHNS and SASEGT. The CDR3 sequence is CASSELTHNEQYF. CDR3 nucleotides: TGTGCCAGCAGTGAACTGACGCATAACGAGCAGTACTTC.

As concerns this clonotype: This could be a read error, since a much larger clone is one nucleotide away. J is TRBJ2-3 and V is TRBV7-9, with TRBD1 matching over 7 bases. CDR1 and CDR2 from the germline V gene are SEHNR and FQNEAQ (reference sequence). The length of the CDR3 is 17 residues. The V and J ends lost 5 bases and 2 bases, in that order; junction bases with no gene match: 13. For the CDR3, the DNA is TGTGCCAGCAGCCCACCACACGGGACAGAGTCCACAGATACGCAGTATTTT. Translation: CASSPPHGTESTDTQYF.

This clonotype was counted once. DNA of the CDR3: TGCAGTGCCGCCAGGGATCCCACCTACGAGCAGTACTTC. Encoded protein: CSAARDPTYEQYF. The V and J genes are TRBV20-1 and TRBJ2-7; D might be TRBD1 (5 bases). V was shortened by 6 bases and J by 2 bases, with 14 bases between the two germline ends. The germline CDR1 and CDR2 sequences are DFQATT and SNEGSKA (reference sequence). The CDR3 has 13 amino acids.

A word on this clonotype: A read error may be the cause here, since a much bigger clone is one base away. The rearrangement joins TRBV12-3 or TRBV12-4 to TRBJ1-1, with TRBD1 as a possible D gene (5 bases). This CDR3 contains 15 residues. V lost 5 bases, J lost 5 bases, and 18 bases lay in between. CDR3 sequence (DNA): TGTGCCAGCAGTCTCGAGGATTTAGGGGTAACTGAAGCTTTCTTT. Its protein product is CASSLEDLGVTEAFF.

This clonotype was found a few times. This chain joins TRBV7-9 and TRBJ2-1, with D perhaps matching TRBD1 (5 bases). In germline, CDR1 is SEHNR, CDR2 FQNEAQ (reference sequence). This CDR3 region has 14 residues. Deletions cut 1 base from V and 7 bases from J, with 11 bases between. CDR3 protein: CASSLVARGNEQFF. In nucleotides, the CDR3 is TGTGCCAGCAGCTTAGTGGCTAGGGGAAATGAGCAGTTCTTC.

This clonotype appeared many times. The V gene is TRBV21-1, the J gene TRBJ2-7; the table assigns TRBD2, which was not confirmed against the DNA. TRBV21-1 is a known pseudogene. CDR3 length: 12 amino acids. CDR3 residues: CASGPGSYEQYF. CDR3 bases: TGTGCCAGCGGGCCTGGGTCCTACGAGCAGTACTTC.

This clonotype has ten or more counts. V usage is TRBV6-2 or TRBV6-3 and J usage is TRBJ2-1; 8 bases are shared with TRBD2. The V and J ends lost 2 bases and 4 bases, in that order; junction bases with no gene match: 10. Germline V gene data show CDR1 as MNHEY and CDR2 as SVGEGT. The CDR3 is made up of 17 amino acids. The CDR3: CASSYNPGGAIYNEQFF. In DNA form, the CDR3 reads TGTGCCAGCAGTTACAACCCGGGAGGGGCAATATACAATGAGCAGTTCTTC.

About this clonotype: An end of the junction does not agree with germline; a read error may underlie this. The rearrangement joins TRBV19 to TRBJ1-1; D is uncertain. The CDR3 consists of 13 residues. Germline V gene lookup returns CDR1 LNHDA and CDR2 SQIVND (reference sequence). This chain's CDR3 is CAGSIGWGTEAFF. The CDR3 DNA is TGTGCCGGTAGTATAGGGTGGGGCACTGAAGCTTTCTTT.